This T cell receptor beta chain came from a study of T-cell memory formation after mild COVID-19. Overall study findings and caveats: Largely, contracting CD4+ clones fell within CM and EM, and contracting CD8+ clones within EMRA.

TCRdb re-analysed the 5' RACE reads in MiXCR, keeping a single row per CDR3 protein. Of some 130,000 distinct CDR3 sequences listed, around a sixth are singletons. Comments on this clonotype: Its antigen is undetermined.

The receptor was derived from an adult woman who had mild COVID-19 (a few samples of this study predate the infection). Cell type and time point are not known. The sequencing input was PBMCs or a T cell subset sorted from them (not recorded which).

CDR3 protein: CASSPPQRQRGGRGYTF. The CDR3 DNA is TGTGCCAGTAGTCCACCTCAAAGGCAGAGGGGAGGTCGAGGCTACACCTTC. This chain uses TRBV19 with TRBJ1-2, with a tentative D call TRBD1 (5 bases). Germline-derived CDR1 and CDR2 are LNHDA and SQIVND (reference sequence). This CDR3 region has 17 residues. V gave up 5 bases and J gave up 8 bases, with 27 bases separating them. The full variable domain, completed using reference TRBV19 and TRBJ1-2, is DGGITQSPKYLFRKEGQNVTLSCEQNLNHDAMYWYRQDPGQGLRLIYYSQIVNDFQKGDIAEGYSVSREKKESFPLTVTSAQKNPTAFYLCASSPPQRQRGGRGYTFGSGTRLTVV.